In this sample, the clone carrying this T cell receptor beta chain turned up many times. Its antigen is undetermined. Library construction for TCR beta used iRepertoire HTBI primers and Arm-PCR of CDR3 regions. TCRdb ran MiXCR on the multiplex PCR reads and lists one entry per CDR3 protein. In the table there are 350,000 to 450,000 distinct CDR3 sequences, 15% of which are singletons. The data originate from a study of regulatory T cells in long-lasting Graves disease. The time point denotes: newly diagnosed GD, antithyroid drugs for less than 3 months. TCR sequences were obtained from RNA taken from PBMCs. Peripheral blood, 7.5 to 9 milliliters of it, was drawn into EDTA tubes. Regarding the study as a whole: Possibly, too few samples lowered accuracy. With persistent disease, TRBV28, TRBJ1-2 and TRBJ2-5 were the favored segments.

The junction had 9 bases not matched to a gene; V was cut back by 4 bases and J by 0 bases. CDR3 length: 18 amino acids. CDR1 and CDR2 from the germline V gene are PRHDT and FYEKMQ (reference sequence). These sequences were also reported in another study, on T cells in Graves' hyperthyroidism and ophthalmopathy.

This receptor was taken from a woman in her twenties or thirties with Graves disease. Sequencing used peripheral blood mononuclear cells (PBMCs), obtained at new diagnosis, from a patient treated with antithyroid drugs. The genes are TRBV13 and TRBJ2-3; 11 nucleotides agree with TRBD2. The CDR3 reads CASSSRASGRRSTDTQYF. The CDR3 nucleotides read TGTGCCAGCAGCTCGAGGGCTAGCGGGAGGAGGAGCACAGATACGCAGTATTTT.